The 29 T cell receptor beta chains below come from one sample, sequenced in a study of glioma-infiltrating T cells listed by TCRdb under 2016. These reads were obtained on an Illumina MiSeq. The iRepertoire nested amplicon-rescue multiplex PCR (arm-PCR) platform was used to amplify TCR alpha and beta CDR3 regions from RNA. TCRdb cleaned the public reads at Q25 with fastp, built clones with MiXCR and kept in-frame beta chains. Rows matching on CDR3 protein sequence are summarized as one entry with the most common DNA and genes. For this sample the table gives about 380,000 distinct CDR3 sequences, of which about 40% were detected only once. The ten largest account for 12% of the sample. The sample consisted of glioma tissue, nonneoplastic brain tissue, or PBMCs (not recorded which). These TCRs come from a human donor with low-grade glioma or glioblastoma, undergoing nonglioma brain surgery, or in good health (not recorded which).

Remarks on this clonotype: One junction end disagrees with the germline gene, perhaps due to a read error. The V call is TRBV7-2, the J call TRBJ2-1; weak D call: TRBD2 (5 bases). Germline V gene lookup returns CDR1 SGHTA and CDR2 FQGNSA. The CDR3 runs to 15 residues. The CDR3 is CASGLALREYNEQFF. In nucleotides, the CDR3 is TGCGCCAGCGGCTTAGCCTTGCGAGAATACAATGAGCAGTTCTTC.

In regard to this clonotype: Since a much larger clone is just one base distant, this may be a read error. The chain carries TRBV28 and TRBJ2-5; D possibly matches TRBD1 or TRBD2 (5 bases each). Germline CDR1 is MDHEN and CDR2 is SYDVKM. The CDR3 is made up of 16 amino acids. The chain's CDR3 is CVSMGWGPGTRETQYF. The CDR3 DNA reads TGTGTCAGCATGGGATGGGGACCGGGAACTAGGGAGACCCAGTACTTC.

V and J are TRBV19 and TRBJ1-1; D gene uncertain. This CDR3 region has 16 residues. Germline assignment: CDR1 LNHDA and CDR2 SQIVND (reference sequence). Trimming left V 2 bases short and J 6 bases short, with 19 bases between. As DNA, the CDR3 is TGTGCCAGTAGTATACTCCCTGGGCTGTTACAAGCTGAAGCTTTCTTT. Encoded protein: CASSILPGLLQAEAFF.

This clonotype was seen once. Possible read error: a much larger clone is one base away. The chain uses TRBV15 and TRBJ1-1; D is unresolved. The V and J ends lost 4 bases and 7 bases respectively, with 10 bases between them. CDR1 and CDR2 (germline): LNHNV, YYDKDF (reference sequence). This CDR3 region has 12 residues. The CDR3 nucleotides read TGTGCCACCAGCACGAGTGGTGGTGAAGCTTTCTTT. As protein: CATSTSGGEAFF.

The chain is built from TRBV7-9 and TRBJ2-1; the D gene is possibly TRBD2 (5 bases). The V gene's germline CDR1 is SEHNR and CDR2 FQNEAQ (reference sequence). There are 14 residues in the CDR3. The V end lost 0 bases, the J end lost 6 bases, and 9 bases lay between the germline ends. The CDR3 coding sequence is TGTGCCAGCAGCTTAGCGGGAGACCTCAATGAGCAGTTCTTC. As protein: CASSLAGDLNEQFF.

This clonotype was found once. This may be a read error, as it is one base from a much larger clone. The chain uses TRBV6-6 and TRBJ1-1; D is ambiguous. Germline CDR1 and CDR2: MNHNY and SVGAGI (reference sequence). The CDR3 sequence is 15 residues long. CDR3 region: CASTVVGFMKTEAFF. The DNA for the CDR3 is TGTGCCAGCACCGTCGTAGGGTTCATGAAAACTGAAGCTTTCTTT.

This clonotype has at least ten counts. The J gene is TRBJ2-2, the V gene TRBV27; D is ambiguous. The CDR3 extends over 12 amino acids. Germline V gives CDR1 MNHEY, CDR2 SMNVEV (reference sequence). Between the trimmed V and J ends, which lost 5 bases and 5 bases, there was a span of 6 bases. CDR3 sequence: CASSPLTGELFF. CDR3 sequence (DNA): TGTGCCAGCAGTCCGTTAACCGGGGAGCTGTTTTTT.

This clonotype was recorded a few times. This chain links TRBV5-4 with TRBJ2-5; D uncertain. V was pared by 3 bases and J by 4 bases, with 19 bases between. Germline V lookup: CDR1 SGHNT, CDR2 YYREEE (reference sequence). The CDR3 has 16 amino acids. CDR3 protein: CASSSAQYTGSETQYF. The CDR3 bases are TGTGCCAGCAGCTCTGCTCAGTACACGGGTTCAGAGACCCAGTACTTC.

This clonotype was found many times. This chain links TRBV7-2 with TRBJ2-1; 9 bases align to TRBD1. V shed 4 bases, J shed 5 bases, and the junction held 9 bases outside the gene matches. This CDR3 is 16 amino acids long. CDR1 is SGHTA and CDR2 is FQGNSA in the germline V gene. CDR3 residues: CASSYPTGGADNEQFF. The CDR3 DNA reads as TGTGCCAGCAGCTACCCGACAGGGGGGGCTGACAATGAGCAGTTCTTC.

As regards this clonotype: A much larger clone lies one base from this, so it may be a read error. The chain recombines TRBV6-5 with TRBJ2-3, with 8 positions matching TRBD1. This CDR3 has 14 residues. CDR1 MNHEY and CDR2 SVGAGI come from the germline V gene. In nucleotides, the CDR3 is TGTTCCAGCAGTTCAGGGGGCGAGGTGGATACGCAGTATTTT. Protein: CSSSSGGEVDTQYF.

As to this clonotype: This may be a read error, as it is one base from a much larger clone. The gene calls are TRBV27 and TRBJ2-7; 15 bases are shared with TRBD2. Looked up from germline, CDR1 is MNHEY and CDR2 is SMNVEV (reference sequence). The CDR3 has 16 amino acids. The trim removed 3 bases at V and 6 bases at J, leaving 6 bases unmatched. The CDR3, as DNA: TGTGCCAGCAGTTTTCGACCGGGACTAGCGGGAGGCGAGCAGTACTTC. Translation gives CASSFRPGLAGGEQYF.

The CDR3 DNA reads TGTGCCAGCAGCCAAGGAGGGAGACAGTGGGGCAATCAGCCCCAGCATTTT. It specifies CASSQGGRQWGNQPQHF. This rearrangement joins TRBV3-1 to TRBJ1-5, with a weak D call TRBD1 (5 bases). The CDR3 extends over 17 amino acids. CDR1 and CDR2 (germline): LGHDT, YNNKEL (reference sequence). The V and J ends lost 1 base and 2 bases respectively, with 15 bases between them.

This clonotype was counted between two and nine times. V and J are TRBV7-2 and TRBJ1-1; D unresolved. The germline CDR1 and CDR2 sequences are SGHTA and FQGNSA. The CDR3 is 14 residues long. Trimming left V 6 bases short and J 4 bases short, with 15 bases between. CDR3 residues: CASRLPGFGTEAFF. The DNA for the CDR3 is TGTGCCAGCAGACTTCCTGGTTTCGGCACTGAAGCTTTCTTT.

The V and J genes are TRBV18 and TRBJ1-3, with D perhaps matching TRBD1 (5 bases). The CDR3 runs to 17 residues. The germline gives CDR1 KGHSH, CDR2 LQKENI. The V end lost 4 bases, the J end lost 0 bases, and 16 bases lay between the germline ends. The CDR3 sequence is CASSRLQDENSGNTIYF. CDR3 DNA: TGTGCCAGCTCACGACTACAGGACGAGAACTCTGGAAACACCATATATTTT.

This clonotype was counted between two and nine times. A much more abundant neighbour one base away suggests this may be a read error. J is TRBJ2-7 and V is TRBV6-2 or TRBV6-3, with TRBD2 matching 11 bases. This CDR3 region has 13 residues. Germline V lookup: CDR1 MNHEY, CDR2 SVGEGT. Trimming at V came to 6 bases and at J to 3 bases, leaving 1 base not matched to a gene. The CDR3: CASRLAGVYEQYF. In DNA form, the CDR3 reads TGTGCCAGCAGACTAGCGGGAGTCTACGAGCAGTACTTC.

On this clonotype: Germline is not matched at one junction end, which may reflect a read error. The CDR3, as DNA: TGTGCCAGCAGCTTAGGTCCCGGGACGAGCTCCTACAATGAGCAGTCCTTC. Protein: CASSLGPGTSSYNEQSF. This sequence joins TRBV7-8 and TRBJ2-1; TRBD1 or TRBD2 may be the D gene (5 bases each). This CDR3 has 17 residues. From germline, CDR1 is SGHVS and CDR2 FQNEAQ.

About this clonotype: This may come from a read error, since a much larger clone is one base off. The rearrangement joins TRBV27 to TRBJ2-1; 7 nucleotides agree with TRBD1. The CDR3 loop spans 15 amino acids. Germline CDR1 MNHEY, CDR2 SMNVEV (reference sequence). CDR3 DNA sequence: TGTGCCAGCAGCCCTATAATCGACAGGGACAATGGGCAGTTCTTC. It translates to CASSPIIDRDNGQFF.

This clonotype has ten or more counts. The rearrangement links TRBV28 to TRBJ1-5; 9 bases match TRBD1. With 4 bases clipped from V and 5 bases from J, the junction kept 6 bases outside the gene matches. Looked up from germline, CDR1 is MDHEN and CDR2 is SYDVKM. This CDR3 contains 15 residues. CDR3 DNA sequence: TGTGCCAGCAGTTCCCCGGGACAGGGACATCAGCCCCAGCATTTT. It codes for CASSSPGQGHQPQHF.

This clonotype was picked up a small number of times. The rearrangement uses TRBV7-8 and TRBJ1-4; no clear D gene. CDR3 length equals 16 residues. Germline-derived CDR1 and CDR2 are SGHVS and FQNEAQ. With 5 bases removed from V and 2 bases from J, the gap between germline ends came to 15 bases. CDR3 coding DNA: TGTGCCAGCAGCAGAACCGGTAGTCGGACTAATGAAAAACTGTTTTTT. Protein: CASSRTGSRTNEKLFF.

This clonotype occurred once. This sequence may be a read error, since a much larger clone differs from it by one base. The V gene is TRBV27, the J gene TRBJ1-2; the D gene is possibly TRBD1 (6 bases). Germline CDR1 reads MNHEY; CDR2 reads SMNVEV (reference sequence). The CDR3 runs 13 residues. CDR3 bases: TGTCCCAGCAGTTCTCGGACAGCATATGGCTACACCTTC. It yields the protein CPSSSRTAYGYTF.

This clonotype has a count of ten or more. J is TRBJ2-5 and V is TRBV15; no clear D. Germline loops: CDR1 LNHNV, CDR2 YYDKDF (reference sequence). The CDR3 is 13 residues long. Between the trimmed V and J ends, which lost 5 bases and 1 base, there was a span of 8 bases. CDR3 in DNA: TGTGCCACCAGCCCAAAAGCCCAAGAGACCCAGTACTTC. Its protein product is CATSPKAQETQYF.

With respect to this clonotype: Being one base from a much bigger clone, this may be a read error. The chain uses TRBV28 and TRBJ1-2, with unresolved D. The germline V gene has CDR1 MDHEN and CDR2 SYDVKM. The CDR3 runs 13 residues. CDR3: CACSFLPDYGYTF. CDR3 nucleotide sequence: TGTGCCTGCAGTTTCCTCCCCGACTATGGCTACACCTTC.

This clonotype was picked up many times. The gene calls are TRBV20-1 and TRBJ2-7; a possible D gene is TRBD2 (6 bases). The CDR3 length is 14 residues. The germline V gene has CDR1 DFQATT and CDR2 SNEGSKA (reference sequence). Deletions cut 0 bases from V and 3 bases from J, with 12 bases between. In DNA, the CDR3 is TGCAGTGCTAGAGACGGCGGGGAAATCTACGAGCAGTACTTC. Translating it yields CSARDGGEIYEQYF.

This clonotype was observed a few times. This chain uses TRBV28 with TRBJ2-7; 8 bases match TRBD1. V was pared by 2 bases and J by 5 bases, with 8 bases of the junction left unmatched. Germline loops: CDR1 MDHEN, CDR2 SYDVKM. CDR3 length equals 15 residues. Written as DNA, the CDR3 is TGTGCCAGCAGTTTACGCGCAGGGGGCCTCAACGAGCAGTACTTC. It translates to CASSLRAGGLNEQYF.

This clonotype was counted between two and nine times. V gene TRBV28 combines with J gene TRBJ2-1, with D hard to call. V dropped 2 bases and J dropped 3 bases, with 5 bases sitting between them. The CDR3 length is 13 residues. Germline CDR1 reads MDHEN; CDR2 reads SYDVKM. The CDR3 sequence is CASSLAIYNEQFF. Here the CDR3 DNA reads TGTGCCAGCAGTTTAGCGATCTACAATGAGCAGTTCTTC.

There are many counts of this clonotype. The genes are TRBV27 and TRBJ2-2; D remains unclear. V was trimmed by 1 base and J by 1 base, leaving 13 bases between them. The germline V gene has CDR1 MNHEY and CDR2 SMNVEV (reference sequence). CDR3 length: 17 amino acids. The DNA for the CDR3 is TGTGCCAGCAGTTTATTCCGCGGCCCCGAGAACACCGGGGAGCTGTTTTTT. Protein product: CASSLFRGPENTGELFF.

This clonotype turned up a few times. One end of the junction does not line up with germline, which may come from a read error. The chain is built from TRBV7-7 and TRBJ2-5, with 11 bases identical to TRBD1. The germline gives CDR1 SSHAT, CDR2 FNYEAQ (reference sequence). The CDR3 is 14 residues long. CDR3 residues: CASSSGTGGETQYF. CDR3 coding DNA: TGTGCTAGCAGCTCCGGGACAGGGGGAGAGACCCAGTACTTC.

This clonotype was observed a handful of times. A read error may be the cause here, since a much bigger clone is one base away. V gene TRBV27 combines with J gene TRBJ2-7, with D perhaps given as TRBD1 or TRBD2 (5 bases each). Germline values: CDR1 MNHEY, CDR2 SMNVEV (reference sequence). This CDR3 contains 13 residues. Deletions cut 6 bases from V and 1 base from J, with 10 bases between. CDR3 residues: CASRGTGSYEQYF. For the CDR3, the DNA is TGTGCCAGCAGGGGGACGGGATCCTACGAGCAGTACTTC.

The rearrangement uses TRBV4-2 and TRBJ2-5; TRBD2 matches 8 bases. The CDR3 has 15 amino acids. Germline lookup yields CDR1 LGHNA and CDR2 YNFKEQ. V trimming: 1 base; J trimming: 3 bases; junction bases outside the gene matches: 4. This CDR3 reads CASSQAGGLKETQYF. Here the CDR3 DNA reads TGTGCCAGCAGCCAAGCGGGAGGGCTTAAAGAGACCCAGTACTTC.